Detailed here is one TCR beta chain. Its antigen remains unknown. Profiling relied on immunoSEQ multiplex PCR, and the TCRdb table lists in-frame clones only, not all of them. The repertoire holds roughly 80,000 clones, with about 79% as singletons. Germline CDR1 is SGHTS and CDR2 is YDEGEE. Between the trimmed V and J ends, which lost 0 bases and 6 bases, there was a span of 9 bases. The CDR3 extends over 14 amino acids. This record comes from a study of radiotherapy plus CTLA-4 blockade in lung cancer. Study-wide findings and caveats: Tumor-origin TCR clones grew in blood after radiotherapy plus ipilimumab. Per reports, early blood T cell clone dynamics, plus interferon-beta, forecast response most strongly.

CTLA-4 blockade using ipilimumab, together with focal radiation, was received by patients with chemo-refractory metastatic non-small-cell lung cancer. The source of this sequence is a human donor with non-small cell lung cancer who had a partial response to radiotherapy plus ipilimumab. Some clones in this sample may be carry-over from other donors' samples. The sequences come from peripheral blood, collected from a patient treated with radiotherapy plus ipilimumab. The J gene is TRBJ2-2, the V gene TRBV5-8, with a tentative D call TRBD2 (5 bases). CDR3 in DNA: TGTGCCAGCAGCTTGGTTCGGGGATCCGGGGAGCTGTTTTTT. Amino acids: CASSLVRGSGELFF.